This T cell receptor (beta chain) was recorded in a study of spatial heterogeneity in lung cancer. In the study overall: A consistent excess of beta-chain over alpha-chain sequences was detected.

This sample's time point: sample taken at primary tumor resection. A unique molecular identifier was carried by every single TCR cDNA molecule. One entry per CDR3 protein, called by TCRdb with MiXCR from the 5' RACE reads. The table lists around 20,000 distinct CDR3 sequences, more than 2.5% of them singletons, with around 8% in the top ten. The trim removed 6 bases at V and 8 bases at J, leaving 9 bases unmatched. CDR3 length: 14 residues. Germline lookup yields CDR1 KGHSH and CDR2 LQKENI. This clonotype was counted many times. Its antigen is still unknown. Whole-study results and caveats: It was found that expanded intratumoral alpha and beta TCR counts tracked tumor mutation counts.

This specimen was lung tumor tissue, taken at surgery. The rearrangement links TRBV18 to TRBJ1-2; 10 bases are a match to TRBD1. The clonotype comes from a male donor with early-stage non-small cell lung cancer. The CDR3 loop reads CASSSRQGAQGYTF. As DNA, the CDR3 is TGTGCCAGCTCGTCCAGACAGGGGGCGCAAGGCTACACCTTC.